These T cell receptor beta chains were read from a single sample in a study of blood T cell repertoires in COVID-19. The protocol was immunoSEQ multiplex PCR, while the TCRdb copy is restricted to in-frame clones and leaves out a portion. The data contain tens of thousands of clones, 72% of them seen just once; the ten biggest clones take up approximately 25%. The sample was peripheral blood. The receptors shown here come from a woman aged 55-70 years in a cohort sampled during active or convalescent COVID-19. The CDR3 runs from the conserved cysteine through the conserved F or W. Fields, in order: V gene, D gene, clone size, J gene, CDR3 DNA, CDR3 protein. The D gene is left open where the match is weak. Size is stated for part of the rows, as once, few or many counts, or as a class when the clone is expanded.

TRBV5-1,TRBD1,once,TRBJ2-3,TGCGCCAGCAGCATTAAAGGGGGCTCGACAGATACGCAGTATTTT,CASSIKGGSTDTQYF
TRBV7-2,TRBD1,-,TRBJ1-2,TGTGCCAGCAGCCAGTCGGTAGGGGGCCACTATGGCTACACCTTC,CASSQSVGGHYGYTF
TRBV7-3,TRBD2,-,TRBJ2-5,TGTGCCAGCAGCTTAGGGACTAGCGGGGGTGTTTTGAGAGAGACCCAGTACTTC,CASSLGTSGGVLRETQYF
TRBV7-9,-,once,TRBJ2-2,TGTGCCAGCAGCGTACTAGCGAACACCGGGGAGCTGTTTTTT,CASSVLANTGELFF
TRBV7-2,-,-,TRBJ2-6,TGTGCCAGCAGCTTAGACGGAGGGAACCGCGGGGCCAACGTCCTGACTTTC,CASSLDGGNRGANVLTF
TRBV4-2,-,once,TRBJ2-1,TGTGCCAGCAGCCAACAACCCTTAGCGTCCACCCGCTCGGGAAATGAGCAGTTCTTC,CASSQQPLASTRSGNEQFF
TRBV19,-,-,TRBJ2-1,TGTGCCAGTAGTTCCGGGACACCATCCTACAATGAGCAGTTCTTC,CASSSGTPSYNEQFF
TRBV3-1/TRBV3-2,-,-,TRBJ2-5,TGTGCCAGCAGCCAAGCCAAAGAGACCCAGTACTTC,CASSQAKETQYF
TRBV28,TRBD1,few,TRBJ1-2,TGTGCCAGCAGTTCAGGGGGCGTGAACTATGGCTACACCTTC,CASSSGGVNYGYTF
TRBV5-1,TRBD2,-,TRBJ2-1,TGCGCCAGCAGCAATATCCTAGCGGGGGGTACCTACAATGAGCAGTTCTTC,CASSNILAGGTYNEQFF
TRBV5-1,-,-,TRBJ2-2,TGCGCCAGCGGCCCGGGGAGGTGGAACACCGGGGAGCTGTTTTTT,CASGPGRWNTGELFF
TRBV6-5,-,-,TRBJ1-1,TGTGCCAGCATGCGACACCGGAACACTGAAGCTTTCTTT,CASMRHRNTEAFF
TRBV18,TRBD1,-,TRBJ2-5,TGTGCCAGCTCACCTACAGGGGTTAGAGAGACCCAGTACTTC,CASSPTGVRETQYF
TRBV4-2,TRBD1,few,TRBJ1-2,TGTGCCAGCAGCCAAGAAATCCAGGGGGCCGGCTATGGCTACACCTTC,CASSQEIQGAGYGYTF
TRBV7-2,TRBD1,-,TRBJ1-1,TGTGCCAGCAGCTTAGTAAGGACAGGGGGCGGGGAAGCTTTCTTT,CASSLVRTGGGEAFF
TRBV6-5,-,-,TRBJ1-1,TGTGCCAGCAAACGCGGGCGGAACACTGAAGCTTTCTTT,CASKRGRNTEAFF
TRBV3-1/TRBV3-2,TRBD2,-,TRBJ2-5,TGTGCCAGCAGCCAAGCGGGAGCGGGACTAACTCGAGAGACCCAGTACTTC,CASSQAGAGLTRETQYF
TRBV7-8,TRBD1,many,TRBJ1-5,TGTGCCAGCAGCCAAGACAGGGGGCACAGTCAGCCCCAGCATTTT,CASSQDRGHSQPQHF
TRBV7-2,TRBD1,-,TRBJ2-6,TGTGCCAGCACTGGTGGGACAGGGTACTCTGGGGCCAACGTCCTGACTTTC,CASTGGTGYSGANVLTF
TRBV2,-,-,TRBJ2-2,TGTGCCAGCAGTGACCGGCTAGCCAACACCGGGGAGCTGTTTTTT,CASSDRLANTGELFF
TRBV7-9,TRBD1,few,TRBJ1-5,TGTGCCAGCAGCTTCGCGGTAATGGGGGACAGGGTCAATCAGCCCCAGCATTTT,CASSFAVMGDRVNQPQHF
TRBV5-4,TRBD2,-,TRBJ2-5,TGTGCCAGCAGCCAATTAGCGGGGAGAGAGACCCAGTACTTC,CASSQLAGRETQYF
TRBV19,-,-,TRBJ2-1,TGTGCCAGTAGTATAGATTCTTCGGGGTACAATGAGCAGTTCTTC,CASSIDSSGYNEQFF
TRBV6-5,TRBD1,-,TRBJ1-1,TGTGCCAGCAGCAGACAGGGGGCCCTGGGCACTGAAGCTTTCTTT,CASSRQGALGTEAFF
TRBV3-1/TRBV3-2,-,-,TRBJ2-3,TGTGCCAGCAGCCCCGACATAGGTACGCAGTATTTT,CASSPDIGTQYF
TRBV2,TRBD1,-,TRBJ2-7,TGTGCCAGCACAGGGACAGGAGGCTCCTACGAGCAGTACTTC,CASTGTGGSYEQYF
TRBV5-5,-,-,TRBJ2-5,TGTGCCAGCAGCTTGGCCCTAGAGGAGACCCAGTACTTC,CASSLALEETQYF
TRBV2,-,-,TRBJ2-3,TGTGCCAGCAGTGAAGACAGACAGGCAACAGATACGCAGTATTTT,CASSEDRQATDTQYF
TRBV12-3/TRBV12-4,-,few,TRBJ2-7,TGTGCCAGCAGAAGCCAGGGGGGCCTGTGGCAGTACTTC,CASRSQGGLWQYF
TRBV5-4,-,-,TRBJ1-1,TGTGCCAGCAGCAAACAGGAGAACACTGAAGCTTTCTTT,CASSKQENTEAFF
TRBV7-9,-,-,TRBJ2-7,TGTGCCAGCAGCTACCAGGGCTACGAGCAGTACTTC,CASSYQGYEQYF
TRBV7-8,TRBD2,few,TRBJ2-3,TGTGCCAGCAGCGTTAGCGGGGACCTCACAGATACGCAGTATTTT,CASSVSGDLTDTQYF
TRBV19,TRBD1,-,TRBJ2-7,TGTGCCGTGGGACAGGGATACTACGAGCAGTACTTC,CAVGQGYYEQYF
TRBV6-2/TRBV6-3,TRBD2,few,TRBJ2-5,TGTGCCAGCAGTCCCGCTAGCGGGCTTCAAGAGACCCAGTACTTC,CASSPASGLQETQYF
TRBV11-3,TRBD1,-,TRBJ2-3,TGTGCCAGCAGCCCGAACAGGGGGACAGATACGCAGTATTTT,CASSPNRGTDTQYF
TRBV25-1,TRBD1,-,TRBJ2-2,TGTGCCAGCAGTGCGCGGACAGGGAGAGCCGGGGAGCTGTTTTTT,CASSARTGRAGELFF
TRBV29-1,-,-,TRBJ1-3,TGCAGCGCCCAGACAGGCTCTGGAAACACCATATATTTT,CSAQTGSGNTIYF
TRBV4-1,-,-,TRBJ2-3,TGCGCCAGCAGCCTGACCCTACTATCAGATACGCAGTATTTT,CASSLTLLSDTQYF
TRBV12-5,-,-,TRBJ2-5,TGTGCTAGTGGTTTCGGGGAGACCCAGTACTTC,CASGFGETQYF
TRBV19,TRBD1,-,TRBJ2-7,TGTGCCAGTAGCCTCGACAGGGACCCGAACTACGAGCAGTACTTC,CASSLDRDPNYEQYF
TRBV10-2,-,-,TRBJ1-2,TGCGCCAGCGGGGACATAGCTAACTATGGCTACACCTTC,CASGDIANYGYTF
TRBV2,TRBD1,-,TRBJ1-6,TGTGCCAGCAGGGGACAGAGGGTGAGTTCACCCCTCCACTTT,CASRGQRVSSPLHF
TRBV10-3,-,-,TRBJ2-4,TGTGCCATCAGCCTGGACATATCGGGCATTCAGTACTTC,CAISLDISGIQYF
TRBV4-1,-,medium-sized,TRBJ2-7,TGCGCCAGCAGCCAAGATCTTACCAGATACGAGCAGTACTTC,CASSQDLTRYEQYF
TRBV7-9,-,many,TRBJ2-2,TGTGCCAGCAGCTTAGTGGTCGGCAGGGGCTCCGGGGAGCTGTTTTTT,CASSLVVGRGSGELFF
TRBV7-8,-,few,TRBJ1-4,TGTGCCAGCAGCTTAACCGGGGGTGCGACCTATGAAAAACTGTTTTTT,CASSLTGGATYEKLFF
TRBV30,TRBD1,few,TRBJ2-2,TGTGCCTGGAGCGAGGGGGACAGGGGGCCCACCGGGGAGCTGTTTTTT,CAWSEGDRGPTGELFF
TRBV11-2,-,-,TRBJ2-1,TGTGCCAGCAGCCGCGGCACCTACAATGAGCAGTTCTTC,CASSRGTYNEQFF
TRBV19,TRBD1,few,TRBJ1-2,TGTGCCAGTAGTATCGGACAGGGAAACTATGGCTACACCTTC,CASSIGQGNYGYTF